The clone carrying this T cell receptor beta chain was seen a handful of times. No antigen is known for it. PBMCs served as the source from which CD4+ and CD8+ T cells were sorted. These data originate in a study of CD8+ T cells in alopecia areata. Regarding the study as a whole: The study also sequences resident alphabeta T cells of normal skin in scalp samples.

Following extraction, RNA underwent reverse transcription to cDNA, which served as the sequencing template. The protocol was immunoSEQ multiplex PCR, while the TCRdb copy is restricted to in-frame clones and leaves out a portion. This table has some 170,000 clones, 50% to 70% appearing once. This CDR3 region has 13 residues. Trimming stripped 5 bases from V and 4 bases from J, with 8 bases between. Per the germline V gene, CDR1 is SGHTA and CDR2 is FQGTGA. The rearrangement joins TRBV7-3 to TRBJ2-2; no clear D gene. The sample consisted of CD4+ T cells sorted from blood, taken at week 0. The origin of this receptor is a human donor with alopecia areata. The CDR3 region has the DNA TGTGCCAGCAGCCGATTCGGCACCGGGGAGCTGTTTTTT. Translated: CASSRFGTGELFF. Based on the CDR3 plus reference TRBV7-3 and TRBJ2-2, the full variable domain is GAGVSQTPSNKVTEKGKYVELRCDPISGHTALYWYRQSLGQGPEFLIYFQGTGAADDSGLPNDRFFAVRPEGSVSTLKIQRTERGDSAVYLCASSRFGTGELFFGEGSRLTVL.